The present entry profiles one T cell receptor (beta chain) with its context. Its antigen is not known. At one boundary the junction diverges from the germline segment, which might be a read error. This entry is derived from a study of blood T cells in healthy people across ages. Points from the study as a whole: Estimates based on one million T cells were treated as lower bounds.

CDR1 and CDR2 (germline): MNHEY, SMNVEV (reference sequence). CDR3 size: 17 residues. They isolated at least 6 million PBMCs from each sample. Then a second PCR, running roughly 6 to 12 cycles, was carried out with a sample-barcoded 5' primer and a J-beta primer mix. TCRdb redid the calling of the 5' RACE reads with MiXCR, one entry per CDR3 protein. The sample consists of around 1,800,000 distinct CDR3 sequences, about 39% of them appearing once. The sequence was obtained from a human donor in good health. The sample was blood. J is TRBJ2-1 and V is TRBV27; D might be TRBD1 (6 bases). CDR3 sequence: CTSSLSSQDRFYNEQFF. The DNA of the CDR3 is TGTACCAGCAGTTTATCCTCCCAGGACAGATTCTACAATGAGCAGTTCTTC.